Listed below are T cell receptor beta chains from one sample, sequenced in a study of cytomegalovirus exposure and HLA in healthy donors. Method: immunoSEQ multiplex PCR; TCRdb's copy keeps in-frame clones and lacks some. The sample carries 50,000 to 70,000 clones, 65% to 80% recorded once. Specimen: PBMCs. The receptors were sampled from a man in his forties in good health and CMV-seropositive. CDR3s include the opening cysteine and the closing phenylalanine or tryptophan. D genes are given only for firm matches. Size is omitted from some rows. Given values are once, few, many or a class for expanded clones.

v_call,d_call,j_call,clone_size,cdr3_aa,cdr3_nt
TRBV29-1,TRBD1,TRBJ2-5,.,CSVEDGYTGARETQYF,TGCAGCGTTGAAGACGGGTATACAGGGGCTAGGGAGACCCAGTACTTC
TRBV2,.,TRBJ2-7,.,CASSHLLREQYF,TGTGCCAGCAGTCACCTCTTGAGAGAGCAGTACTTC
TRBV4-2,.,TRBJ1-6,.,CASSQGGGWGNREDSPLHF,TGTGCCAGCAGCCAAGGAGGTGGGTGGGGCAATCGCGAGGATTCACCCCTCCACTTT
TRBV7-2,.,TRBJ1-3,.,CASSFEALSSGNTIYF,TGTGCCAGCAGCTTCGAGGCACTGAGCTCTGGAAACACCATATATTTT
TRBV6-5,TRBD2,TRBJ2-1,many,CASSPGLAGGLEQFF,TGTGCCAGCAGTCCCGGACTAGCGGGGGGGCTTGAGCAGTTCTTC
TRBV20-1,TRBD1,TRBJ1-1,.,CSAQGASEAFF,TGCAGTGCACAGGGGGCCTCTGAAGCTTTCTTT
TRBV6-1,.,TRBJ1-2,.,CASSLIRANGYTF,TGTGCCAGCAGTCTTATCCGTGCGAATGGCTACACCTTC
TRBV27,TRBD1,TRBJ1-1,.,CASRFRGRVKMNTEAFF,TGTGCCAGCAGATTTAGGGGGCGGGTAAAAATGAACACTGAAGCTTTCTTT
TRBV11-1,.,TRBJ2-7,.,CASSLGRGMGQDEQYF,TGTGCCAGCAGCTTAGGTCGGGGTATGGGCCAGGACGAGCAGTACTTC
TRBV7-2,TRBD1,TRBJ1-1,.,CASSSRTGGVSYTEAFF,TGTGCCAGCAGCTCCAGGACAGGGGGCGTTAGTTACACTGAAGCTTTCTTT
TRBV6-5,.,TRBJ2-3,.,CASSGTRGRDTQYF,TGTGCCAGCAGTGGGACTCGTGGGCGGGATACGCAGTATTTT
TRBV4-3,TRBD1,TRBJ1-2,.,CASSQTSDRANYGYTF,TGCGCCAGCAGCCAGACCTCGGACAGGGCGAACTATGGCTACACCTTC
TRBV9,.,TRBJ1-3,once,CASSPRAFGNTIYF,TGTGCCAGCAGCCCGCGGGCATTCGGAAACACCATATATTTT
TRBV11-2,.,TRBJ2-1,.,CASSLERGNEQFF,TGTGCCAGCAGCTTAGAGCGGGGCAATGAGCAGTTCTTC
TRBV4-2,TRBD1,TRBJ2-1,.,CASSPGGHEQFF,TGTGCCAGCAGCCCAGGGGGCCATGAGCAGTTCTTC
TRBV21-1,.,TRBJ1-2,.,CASSDQSLVGGTYGYTF,TGTGCCAGCAGCGACCAGTCCCTAGTGGGAGGCACCTATGGCTACACCTTC
TRBV5-4,TRBD1,TRBJ1-6,.,CASSYGQGRNSPLHF,TGTGCCAGCAGCTATGGACAGGGGCGAAATTCACCCCTCCACTTT
TRBV4-2,TRBD1,TRBJ2-1,.,CASSQGETGGNYEQFF,TGTGCCAGCAGCCAAGGGGAGACAGGGGGCAACTATGAGCAGTTCTTC
TRBV27,TRBD1,TRBJ2-7,.,CASSFNRGRPEQYF,TGTGCCAGCAGTTTCAACAGGGGGCGCCCCGAGCAGTACTTC
TRBV5-4,.,TRBJ1-1,.,CASSLGSGYTEAFF,TGTGCCAGCAGCTTGGGGTCGGGTTACACTGAAGCTTTCTTT
TRBV28,.,TRBJ1-1,.,CASSLGVGRNTEAFF,TGTGCCAGCAGTCTGGGGGTCGGGAGGAACACTGAAGCTTTCTTT
TRBV19,TRBD2,TRBJ2-1,.,CASSTSLVAGHDEQFF,TGTGCCAGTAGTACCAGCCTAGTAGCGGGTCACGATGAGCAGTTCTTC
TRBV4-2,.,TRBJ1-5,few,CASSQDAESNQPQHF,TGTGCCAGCAGCCAAGATGCGGAGAGCAATCAGCCCCAGCATTTT
TRBV29-1,TRBD1,TRBJ1-3,once,CSVEGSGGRNTIYF,TGCAGCGTTGAGGGGTCAGGGGGCAGAAACACCATATATTTT
TRBV2,TRBD1,TRBJ2-7,.,CASRGDRSSYEQYF,TGTGCCAGCAGGGGGGACAGAAGCTCCTACGAGCAGTACTTC
TRBV5-1,TRBD2,TRBJ2-1,.,CASSLEGGGTGNEQFF,TGCGCCAGCAGCTTAGAGGGCGGGGGGACGGGCAATGAGCAGTTCTTC
TRBV6-6,.,TRBJ2-7,once,CASSYSIDYEQYF,TGTGCCAGCAGTTACTCGATAGACTACGAGCAGTACTTC
TRBV19,.,TRBJ2-1,.,CASSIDLERHEQFF,TGTGCCAGTAGTATAGATCTGGAGAGGCATGAGCAGTTCTTC
TRBV5-1,TRBD1,TRBJ1-2,.,CASSFDRENLGYTF,TGCGCCAGCAGCTTTGACAGGGAAAACTTAGGCTACACCTTC
TRBV2,TRBD1,TRBJ1-4,few,CASSVGQLSTNEKLFF,TGTGCCAGCAGTGTGGGACAGCTCTCAACTAATGAAAAACTGTTTTTT
TRBV5-1,.,TRBJ2-3,once,CASSPAFTDTQYF,TGCGCCAGCAGCCCAGCGTTCACAGATACGCAGTATTTT
TRBV6-4,.,TRBJ2-7,few,CASSDSAESYEQYF,TGTGCCAGCAGTGACTCGGCAGAATCCTACGAGCAGTACTTC
TRBV6-5,TRBD1,TRBJ2-1,.,CASSRGTEYNEQFF,TGTGCCAGCAGCCGAGGGACAGAGTACAATGAGCAGTTCTTC
TRBV27,.,TRBJ1-4,.,CASTDGGEPNEKLFF,TGTGCCAGCACCGACGGAGGGGAGCCTAATGAAAAACTGTTTTTT
TRBV27,TRBD1,TRBJ2-7,.,CASSITRQGINEQYF,TGTGCCAGCAGCATTACTAGACAGGGGATAAACGAGCAGTACTTC
TRBV18,.,TRBJ2-5,.,CASSTLNGQQETQYF,TGTGCCAGCTCAACGTTAAACGGACAACAAGAGACCCAGTACTTC
TRBV6-5,.,TRBJ1-1,.,CASSSLGEPTNTEAFF,TGTGCCAGCAGTTCCCTCGGGGAACCTACGAACACTGAAGCTTTCTTT
TRBV11-3,TRBD1,TRBJ2-7,.,CASSFGQGAGDEQYF,TGTGCCAGCAGTTTCGGACAGGGGGCAGGGGACGAGCAGTACTTC
TRBV5-6,.,TRBJ1-2,.,CASSLGSGALTYGYTF,TGTGCCAGCAGCTTGGGGTCAGGGGCACTTACCTATGGCTACACCTTC
TRBV6-1,.,TRBJ2-5,.,CASSEGRTGGRETQYF,TGTGCCAGCAGTGAAGGAAGGACAGGAGGGCGAGAGACCCAGTACTTC
TRBV2,TRBD1,TRBJ1-2,.,CASSTGTGEFGYTF,TGTGCCAGCAGTACCGGGACAGGGGAGTTTGGCTACACCTTC
TRBV6-6,.,TRBJ1-2,.,CASIPGAPRGLSYTF,TGTGCCAGCATCCCAGGTGCCCCCCGAGGGTTGAGCTACACCTTC
TRBV6-5,TRBD1,TRBJ1-5,.,CASGRQGGNQPQHF,TGTGCCAGCGGGAGACAGGGGGGTAATCAGCCCCAGCATTTT
TRBV5-1,TRBD2,TRBJ2-1,.,CASSLSGLSSYNEQFF,TGCGCCAGCAGCCTTAGCGGGCTGAGCTCCTACAATGAGCAGTTCTTC
TRBV7-2,.,TRBJ2-3,.,CASSPRLLSTQYF,TGTGCCAGCAGCCCTCGACTGTTGAGTACGCAGTATTTT
TRBV4-3,.,TRBJ2-1,.,CASSQGRSPSYNEQFF,TGCGCCAGCAGCCAAGGGCGGAGTCCCTCCTACAATGAGCAGTTCTTC
TRBV6-5,.,TRBJ1-2,.,CASSYEGGYGYTF,TGTGCCAGCAGTTACGAGGGAGGCTATGGCTACACCTTC
TRBV14,TRBD2,TRBJ2-2,.,CASSLPGLAGDTGELFF,TGTGCCAGCAGCCTACCGGGACTAGCGGGGGACACCGGGGAGCTGTTTTTT
TRBV19,TRBD1,TRBJ1-2,.,CASSPRDRTLYTF,TGTGCCAGTAGTCCCCGGGACAGGACACTCTACACCTTC
TRBV7-9,TRBD2,TRBJ2-3,.,CASSLGRAGGRTDTQYF,TGTGCCAGCAGCTTAGGGCGGGCGGGGGGGCGCACAGATACGCAGTATTTT
TRBV6-5,.,TRBJ1-1,.,CASRFREYAEAFF,TGTGCCAGCAGATTCAGGGAATATGCTGAAGCTTTCTTT